The clone carrying this T cell receptor (beta chain) has only a few counts. Per the original data handling: For nucleated cells, counts were estimated from reference gene primer amplification. Measured with immunoSEQ multiplex PCR; TCRdb has only the in-frame clones, and not every one. V, J and clone size derive from that table, while D and trimming were established from the DNA sequence. The table has a few hundred thousand clones, about 90% seen once. Participant-reported clinical history was the basis for cohort assignment. This CDR3 comprises 12 residues. V lost 4 bases and J 0 bases, leaving 4 bases between the germline ends. Germline CDR1 is SEHNR and CDR2 is FQNEAQ (reference sequence). The data were taken from a study of blood T cell repertoires in COVID-19. Whole-study context: T cells, B-cell-depleted T cells, or PBMCs provided the cDNA or gDNA that served as material.

This TCR came from a woman aged 50 to 65 who had been exposed to COVID-19. This chain links TRBV7-9 with TRBJ2-7; no reliable D call. Sequenced: PBMCs or T cells enriched from blood (not recorded which). The CDR3 loop reads CASSYSSYEQYF. CDR3 bases: TGTGCCAGCAGCTATAGCTCCTACGAGCAGTACTTC.